The 14 T cell receptor beta chains presented below share a single source sample, sequenced in a study of cytomegalovirus exposure and HLA in healthy donors. Libraries were prepared by immunoSEQ multiplex PCR; TCRdb keeps only in-frame clonotypes and omits some of them. The sample carries about 180,000 clones, around 85% recorded once. The sequenced material came from PBMCs. The receptors derive from a man between 18 and 35 years old in good health and CMV-seropositive.

This clone was recorded once. The chain joins TRBV7-2 to TRBJ1-4; no clear D. Trimming took 4 bases from V and 4 from J, leaving 16 bases between them. The length of the CDR3 is 16 residues. Looked up from germline, CDR1 is SGHTA and CDR2 is FQGNSA. CDR3 amino acids: CASSSRTARGNEKLFF. The CDR3 bases are TGTGCCAGCAGCTCCCGGACCGCTCGGGGTAATGAAAAACTGTTTTTT.

The chain employs TRBV30 and TRBJ2-6; possibly TRBD1 for D (6 bases). This CDR3 is built from 17 residues. Germline V gives CDR1 GTSNPN, CDR2 SVGIG (reference sequence). Trimming removed 5 bases at V and 4 bases at J, with 21 bases between. The CDR3 bases are TGTGCCTGGGTGGGCAAATATAGGGGGTCGGGGGCCAACGTCCTGACTTTC. This gives the protein CAWVGKYRGSGANVLTF.

This chain joins TRBV7-9 and TRBJ1-4; 7 nucleotides align to TRBD1. CDR3 length: 15 residues. Germline CDR1 is SEHNR and CDR2 is FQNEAQ (reference sequence). V was clipped by 6 bases and J by 7 bases; unmatched bases: 11. The DNA of the CDR3 is TGTGCCAGCAGTTTACCTGGGACAGTCCTTGAAAAACTGTTTTTT. As protein: CASSLPGTVLEKLFF.

CDR3 DNA sequence: TGTGCCATCAGTGAGGAGGAAGAGACCCAGTACTTC. Protein: CAISEEEETQYF. The gene calls are TRBV10-3 and TRBJ2-5; the D is unclear. V dropped 2 bases and J dropped 3 bases, with 4 bases sitting between them. The CDR3 sequence is 12 residues long. CDR1 is ENHRY, CDR2 SYGVKD, per germline.

The chain combines TRBV27 with TRBJ1-4; possible D gene TRBD1, 6 bases. Germline V gene sequence: CDR1 MNHEY, CDR2 SMNVEV (reference sequence). The CDR3 is made up of 14 amino acids. The germline V and J ends were trimmed by 3 bases and 5 bases, with 10 bases remaining between them. The CDR3 nucleotides are TGTGCCAGCAGTTTTCGGGGGGCGAATGAAAAACTGTTTTTT. Amino acid sequence: CASSFRGANEKLFF.

The chain joins TRBV5-4 to TRBJ2-1, with TRBD1 identical over 7 bases. V lost 4 bases to trimming and J lost 3 bases; unmatched junction nucleotides: 1. Looked up from germline, CDR1 is SGHNT and CDR2 is YYREEE (reference sequence). CDR3 size: 13 residues. The CDR3 DNA follows: TGTGCCAGCAGCCGGGACAGCTACAATGAGCAGTTCTTC. It yields the protein CASSRDSYNEQFF.

The CDR3 spells CASSLGQGPTDTQYF. The DNA for the CDR3 is TGCGCCAGCAGCTTGGGACAGGGGCCCACAGATACGCAGTATTTT. This chain connects TRBV5-1 to TRBJ2-3, with 8 bases aligning to TRBD1. The V and J ends lost 0 bases and 2 bases, in that order; junction bases with no gene match: 2. This CDR3 comprises 15 residues. Germline values: CDR1 SGHRS, CDR2 YFSETQ.

V gene TRBV30 combines with J gene TRBJ2-3, with TRBD2 matching over 13 bases. V gave up 6 bases and J gave up 8 bases; unmatched junction bases: 8. Germline lookup yields CDR1 GTSNPN and CDR2 SVGIG (reference sequence). The CDR3 extends over 14 amino acids. CDR3 sequence: CACLTSGGKGTQYF. CDR3 nucleotide sequence: TGTGCCTGCTTGACTAGCGGGGGGAAGGGTACGCAGTATTTT. Together with reference TRBV30 and TRBJ2-3, the CDR3 gives the full variable domain: SQTIHQWPATLVQPVGSPLSLECTVEGTSNPNLYWYRQAAGRGLQLLFYSVGIGQISSEVPQNLSASRPQDRQFILSSKKLLLSDSGFYLCACLTSGGKGTQYFGPGTRLTVL.

This sequence joins TRBV30 and TRBJ1-1; 8 bases map to TRBD1. V was pared by 2 bases and J by 8 bases, with 13 bases of the junction left unmatched. The germline CDR1 and CDR2 sequences are GTSNPN and SVGIG (reference sequence). This CDR3 is 15 amino acids long. CDR3 coding DNA: TGTGCCTGGAGTATAGGACAGGGAGGTCTTGGGGAAGCTTTCTTT. As protein: CAWSIGQGGLGEAFF.

This clone was seen a few times. The chain joins TRBV29-1 to TRBJ1-1, with 7 bases that match TRBD1. The germline CDR1 and CDR2 sequences are SQVTM and ANQGSEA. The CDR3 is 14 residues long. V shed 8 bases, J shed 0 bases, and the junction held 9 bases outside the gene matches. CDR3 sequence reads: CSLKKGQLNTEAFF. In DNA, the CDR3 is TGCAGCCTTAAGAAGGGACAGCTGAACACTGAAGCTTTCTTT. The full variable domain, completed using reference TRBV29-1 and TRBJ1-1, is SAVISQKPSRDICQRGTSLTIQCQVDSQVTMMFWYRQQPGQSLTLIATANQGSEATYESGFVIDKFPISRPNLTFSTLTVSNMSPEDSSIYLCSLKKGQLNTEAFFGQGTRLTVV.

The V gene is TRBV7-9, the J gene TRBJ2-2; 11 nucleotides agree with TRBD2. Germline CDR1 SEHNR, CDR2 FQNEAQ (reference sequence). This CDR3 has 17 amino acids. Trimming took 5 bases from V and 4 from J; bases not matched to a gene: 9. The CDR3 DNA reads as TGTGCCAGCAGCCCCCAGGGACTAGCGGAAATCACCGGGGAGCTGTTTTTT. Translated: CASSPQGLAEITGELFF.

The chain couples TRBV29-1 to TRBJ1-3; TRBD1 is a possible D gene (6 bases). This CDR3 is built from 17 residues. From germline, CDR1 is SQVTM and CDR2 ANQGSEA. The V end lost 0 bases, the J end lost 3 bases, and 18 bases lay between the germline ends. DNA for the CDR3: TGCAGCGTTGAAGATGGGGGCGCGGGGGGCGGTGGAAACACCATATATTTT. Translated: CSVEDGGAGGGGNTIYF.

This chain links TRBV30 with TRBJ2-7; D is perhaps TRBD2 (7 bases). Germline CDR1 and CDR2: GTSNPN and SVGIG (reference sequence). The V gene lost 1 base and the J gene lost 2 bases, with 12 bases spanning the gap. This CDR3 region has 14 residues. This CDR3 is CAWSAVGGPYEQYF. As DNA, the CDR3 is TGTGCCTGGAGTGCTGTGGGGGGGCCCTACGAGCAGTACTTC.

The chain combines TRBV5-1 with TRBJ2-7; D perhaps matches TRBD2 (5 bases). V was cut by 2 bases and J by 5 bases, with 8 bases left in between. Germline assignment: CDR1 SGHRS and CDR2 YFSETQ. The CDR3 totals 12 residues. In DNA form, the CDR3 reads TGCGCCAGCAGCTTTTTCGGGGACGAGCAGTACTTC. Encoded protein: CASSFFGDEQYF. The whole variable domain, remainder taken from reference TRBV5-1 and TRBJ2-7, is KAGVTQTPRYLIKTRGQQVTLSCSPISGHRSVSWYQQTPGQGLQFLFEYFSETQRNKGNFPGRFSGRQFSNSRSEMNVSTLELGDSALYLCASSFFGDEQYFGPGTRLTVT.